These T cell receptor beta chains were read from a single sample in a study of human T cells and chemical hapten exposure. MiXCR was run by TCRdb on the RACE reads, yielding one entry per CDR3 protein. The data contain about 90,000 distinct CDR3 sequences, roughly a tenth of them seen just once; the ten biggest clones take up approximately 0.99%. The sample consisted of whole blood, taken in connection with sensitization to the hapten diphenylcyclopropenone (DPC). Receptors originate from a woman in her 30s with alopecia areata. Some clones in this sample may be carry-over from other donors' samples. Each CDR3 is given with its conserved first and last residue. Each record gives: J gene, V gene, clone size, D gene, CDR3 protein, CDR3 DNA. A D gene is named only where the DNA matches it firmly. Clone sizes are given selectively: once, few, many, or a class where the clone is expanded.

>TRBJ2-3|TRBV6-1|.|.
CASSRSREDTQYF
TGTGCCAGCAGTAGGTCCCGGGAGGATACGCAGTATTTT
>TRBJ1-4|TRBV29-1|few|.
CSVGPGREKLFF
TGCAGCGTTGGGCCAGGAAGGGAAAAACTGTTTTTT
>TRBJ2-7|TRBV18|.|TRBD1
CAGSPARGSSYEQYF
TGTGCCGGCTCACCAGCCAGGGGGAGCTCCTACGAGCAGTACTTC
>TRBJ2-7|TRBV18|many|TRBD2
CASSPFTSGSYEQYF
TGTGCCAGCTCACCATTCACTAGCGGGAGTTACGAGCAGTACTTC
>TRBJ1-5|TRBV20-1|many|.
CSARRGGAGNQPQHF
TGCAGTGCCCGCCGGGGGGGGGCCGGCAATCAGCCCCAGCATTTT
>TRBJ2-2|TRBV28|.|.
CASSPRTGELFF
TGTGCCAGCAGCCCCCGGACCGGGGAGCTGTTTTTT
>TRBJ1-2|TRBV12-3/TRBV12-4|many|.
CASSLPTAGNYGYTF
TGTGCCAGCAGTTTACCGACAGCAGGGAACTATGGCTACACCTTC
>TRBJ1-1|TRBV28|many|.
CASSSGGSNTEAFF
TGTGCCAGCAGTTCGGGAGGGTCGAACACTGAAGCTTTCTTT
>TRBJ1-5|TRBV6-5|.|.
CASSYSGVLRANQPQHF
TGTGCCAGCAGTTACTCAGGGGTCCTACGAGCCAATCAGCCCCAGCATTTT
>TRBJ1-1|TRBV12-3/TRBV12-4|few|.
CASSSDRGRYEAFF
TGTGCCAGCAGTTCCGACAGAGGGAGGTACGAAGCTTTCTTT
>TRBJ2-5|TRBV29-1|.|.
CSAIQGGETQYF
TGCAGCGCGATTCAGGGGGGAGAGACCCAGTACTTC
>TRBJ1-1|TRBV12-3/TRBV12-4|.|.
CASSTSTVNTEAFF
TGTGCCAGCAGTACATCGACAGTGAACACTGAAGCTTTCTTT
>TRBJ1-1|TRBV29-1|many|.
CSAARDIPPQAFF
TGCAGCGCCGCCCGGGACATACCACCCCAAGCTTTCTTT
>TRBJ1-5|TRBV6-1|many|.
CASSGQGLVQPQHF
TGTGCCAGCAGTGGGCAGGGTTTAGTTCAGCCCCAGCATTTT
>TRBJ1-3|TRBV6-1|.|.
CASTYSDSGNTIYF
TGTGCCAGCACCTACTCAGACTCTGGAAACACCATATATTTT
>TRBJ2-5|TRBV3-1|.|.
CASSQDQIQETQYF
TGTGCCAGCAGCCAAGATCAGATCCAAGAGACCCAGTACTTC
>TRBJ1-1|TRBV3-1|many|.
CASSQVGGANTEAFF
TGTGCCAGCAGCCAAGTGGGAGGGGCGAACACTGAAGCTTTCTTT
>TRBJ2-6|TRBV28|many|.
CASSLGTVSGANVLTF
TGTGCCAGCAGTTTAGGAACAGTCTCTGGGGCCAACGTCCTGACTTTC
>TRBJ2-1|TRBV12-3/TRBV12-4|.|.
CASSFRSYNEQFF
TGTGCCAGCAGTTTTCGCTCCTACAATGAGCAGTTCTTC
>TRBJ2-3|TRBV7-9|few|.
CASSPRAGGTDTQYF
TGTGCCAGCAGCCCCAGGGCCGGGGGCACAGATACGCAGTATTTT
>TRBJ2-2|TRBV11-2|many|.
CASSLEGAGRSGELFF
TGTGCCAGCAGCTTAGAAGGTGCGGGAAGGTCCGGGGAGCTGTTTTTT
>TRBJ2-5|TRBV29-1|few|.
CSVEDPTGVRTQYF
TGCAGCGTTGAAGATCCCACGGGGGTGCGGACCCAGTACTTC
>TRBJ2-5|TRBV3-1|many|.
CASSQGETQYF
TGTGCCAGCAGCCAAGGGGAGACCCAGTACTTC
>TRBJ2-1|TRBV10-3|.|TRBD2
CAIGGGLAGTGNEQFF
TGTGCCATCGGCGGGGGTCTAGCGGGAACGGGCAATGAGCAGTTCTTC
>TRBJ1-1|TRBV5-6|few|.
CASSRFRTEAFF
TGTGCCAGCAGCCGATTCAGGACTGAAGCTTTCTTT
>TRBJ2-1|TRBV28|few|TRBD2
CASSSQPTSGRAGEQFF
TGTGCCAGCAGTTCCCAACCTACTAGCGGGAGGGCCGGTGAGCAGTTCTTC
>TRBJ2-1|TRBV28|.|.
CASSGRRQFF
TGTGCCAGCAGTGGACGGAGGCAGTTCTTC
>TRBJ1-2|TRBV6-1|many|.
CASSRTDSFLYGYTF
TGTGCCAGCAGTCGGACAGACTCTTTTTTGTATGGCTACACCTTC
>TRBJ2-5|TRBV7-7|few|TRBD1
CASSLVGTGGQETQYF
TGTGCTAGCAGCTTAGTCGGGACAGGGGGCCAAGAGACCCAGTACTTC
>TRBJ1-1|TRBV29-1|many|.
CSVRGRMNTEAFF
TGCAGCGTTAGGGGCCGCATGAACACTGAAGCTTTCTTT
>TRBJ2-3|TRBV14|.|TRBD2
CASSQESPLAGGRNTQYF
TGTGCCAGCAGCCAAGAATCCCCTCTAGCGGGGGGGAGAAATACGCAGTATTTT
>TRBJ2-7|TRBV28|few|.
CASSYDRFYEQYF
TGTGCCAGCAGTTACGACAGGTTCTACGAGCAGTACTTC
>TRBJ2-3|TRBV20-1|few|.
CSASRGPDTQYF
TGCAGTGCTAGTCGAGGACCAGATACGCAGTATTTT
>TRBJ2-6|TRBV20-1|.|.
CSARGGANVLTF
TGCAGTGCTAGGGGTGGGGCCAACGTCCTGACTTTC
>TRBJ1-5|TRBV5-4|many|.
CASSLDPDQPQHF
TGTGCCAGCAGCCTGGATCCCGATCAGCCCCAGCATTTT
>TRBJ1-3|TRBV15|many|.
CATSISAGISGNTIYF
TGTGCCACCAGTATAAGCGCAGGGATCTCTGGAAACACCATATATTTT
>TRBJ2-1|TRBV7-2|many|.
CASSLARNEQFF
TGTGCCAGCAGCTTAGCGCGAAATGAGCAGTTCTTC
>TRBJ2-3|TRBV29-1|.|.
CSGTAGSEDTQYF
TGCAGCGGGACCGCCGGATCCGAGGATACGCAGTATTTT
>TRBJ2-3|TRBV18|few|TRBD1
CASSPRTGSTDTQYF
TGTGCCAGCTCACCCCGGACAGGGAGCACAGATACGCAGTATTTT
>TRBJ2-5|TRBV5-1|.|.
CASSLGPTGQATQYF
TGCGCCAGCAGCTTGGGTCCAACAGGTCAAGCGACCCAGTACTTC
>TRBJ2-7|TRBV12-3/TRBV12-4|few|.
CASQTGTRSYEQYF
TGTGCCAGTCAAACCGGGACACGCTCCTACGAGCAGTACTTC
>TRBJ1-2|TRBV28|many|.
CASSPTWDYGYTF
TGTGCCAGCAGTCCTACTTGGGACTATGGCTACACCTTC
>TRBJ1-2|TRBV9|.|.
CASSVDEGGYGYTF
TGTGCCAGCAGCGTAGATGAAGGCGGCTATGGCTACACCTTC
>TRBJ2-1|TRBV4-1|.|TRBD1
CASSQWTGSNEQFF
TGCGCCAGCAGCCAATGGACAGGGAGTAATGAGCAGTTCTTC
>TRBJ1-1|TRBV5-1|few|.
CASRNAPNTEAFF
TGCGCCAGCAGAAATGCACCGAACACTGAAGCTTTCTTT
>TRBJ2-3|TRBV6-5|few|.
CASSYSVNVGDTQYF
TGTGCCAGCAGTTACTCAGTCAATGTAGGAGATACGCAGTATTTT
>TRBJ2-1|TRBV4-1|.|.
CASSLGGQNYNEQFF
TGCGCCAGCAGCCTGGGCGGCCAGAACTACAATGAGCAGTTCTTC
>TRBJ2-4|TRBV5-1|few|TRBD1
CASSLGTGGIQYF
TGCGCCAGCAGCTTGGGGACAGGGGGCATTCAGTACTTC
>TRBJ1-1|TRBV29-1|few|TRBD1
CSVGRQGNTEAFF
TGCAGCGTTGGGAGACAGGGGAACACTGAAGCTTTCTTT
>TRBJ2-2|TRBV6-2/TRBV6-3|many|.
CASSPIFPVTGELFF
TGTGCCAGCAGTCCAATCTTCCCGGTAACCGGGGAGCTGTTTTTT
>TRBJ2-3|TRBV11-2|few|.
CASSLAAEDTQYF
TGTGCCAGCAGCTTAGCTGCTGAAGATACGCAGTATTTT
>TRBJ1-1|TRBV12-3/TRBV12-4|few|TRBD1
CASSFVDRGNTEAFF
TGTGCCAGCAGTTTCGTCGACAGGGGGAACACTGAAGCTTTCTTT
>TRBJ1-5|TRBV19|.|TRBD1
CASSIGTGHYQPQHF
TGTGCCAGTAGTATAGGGACAGGGCATTATCAGCCCCAGCATTTT
>TRBJ1-2|TRBV6-1|few|TRBD1
CASNGQGRYYGYTF
TGTGCCAGCAATGGACAGGGTCGGTACTATGGCTACACCTTC
>TRBJ2-5|TRBV13|many|TRBD2
CASSLAGEQETQYF
TGTGCCAGCAGCCTAGCGGGGGAACAAGAGACCCAGTACTTC
>TRBJ2-6|TRBV7-3|.|TRBD2
CASSLRTSGSHYSGANVLTF
TGTGCCAGCAGCTTACGGACTAGCGGGAGCCACTACTCTGGGGCCAACGTCCTGACTTTC
>TRBJ2-7|TRBV20-1|.|.
CSAHGASSYEQYF
TGCAGTGCCCACGGGGCGAGCTCCTACGAGCAGTACTTC